This T cell receptor beta chain appears in the sequencing data of a study of human T cells and chemical hapten exposure. Germline V lookup: CDR1 MNHNY, CDR2 SVGAGI (reference sequence). CDR3 length: 13 amino acids. V was clipped by 10 bases and J by 2 bases; unmatched bases: 8. Whole-study results and caveats: After DPC sensitization, TCRs above 1 in 1000 frequency showed no change.

As the library was built, unique molecular identifiers were attached to individual cDNA molecules. In the study's own analysis: Sequenced samples showed a median of 95,638 TCRs each, with counts running from around 20,000 to 690,000. TCRdb passed the 5' RACE reads through MiXCR, listing each CDR3 protein once. For this entry, the V and J calls and clone size follow TCRdb and not the study's own pipeline. The data show around 80,000 distinct CDR3 sequences, approximately 16% seen once. Total RNA came from unfractionated whole blood. Concerning this clonotype itself: Antigen: not known.

The chain has TRBV6-6 and TRBJ2-7; 7 bases are a match to TRBD2. The TCR originated in a female donor in good health. In nucleotides, the CDR3 is TGTGCCACCAAGTTGGGGGGGACCTACGAGCAGTACTTC. This codes for CATKLGGTYEQYF.